This TCR beta chain is drawn from a study of tumor and adjacent non-tumor tissue in lung cancer. Study in general: On average, productive TCRbeta reads reached 4 million to 5 million per sample. Whole-study findings and limits: Normal lung showed higher cumulative top 100 clone frequency than tumor. Patients with more diverse tumor TCRs had worse survival.

The CDR3 is 13 residues long. Germline CDR1 and CDR2: SGHAT and FQNNGV. No cell sorting was done before RNA was extracted from the tissue. Between August and November 2014, newly diagnosed, chemotherapy-naive lung cancer patients underwent thoracic surgery in China. This clonotype was seen a few times. Its antigen remains unknown. Possible read error: a much larger clone is one base away. Three rounds of nested PCR, following a modified ARM-PCR protocol, produced the TCRbeta library. Each CDR3 protein gets one entry after TCRdb re-called the multiplex PCR reads with MiXCR. The sample lists under 150,000 distinct CDR3 sequences, approximately 72% occurring once.

The rearrangement joins TRBV11-2 to TRBJ2-6; TRBD1 matches 8 bases. This TCR was recovered from a man between 60 and 75 years old with small cell lung cancer. Sample: lung tumor tissue. The CDR3 coding sequence is TGTGCCAGCAGCCCGGACAGGGCCAACATCCTGACTTTC. Its protein product is CASSPDRANILTF.